Sequencing of this TCR beta chain was carried out in a study of neoadjuvant anti-PD-1 for oral cavity cancer. Study-wide context: Patients without progression got a fourth dose around day 43.

Germline V gene lookup returns CDR1 MNHEY and CDR2 SMNVEV (reference sequence). This CDR3 has 14 amino acids. V gave up 9 bases and J gave up 7 bases; unmatched junction bases: 5. Assay used: immunoSEQ multiplex PCR; TCRdb lists only in-frame clones, some missing. The table lists 11,000 to 15,000 clones, around two thirds of them singletons. Sequenced here: PBMCs, sampled before nivolumab (anti-PD-1) treatment. The V call is TRBV27, the J call TRBJ2-2, with 13 bases fitting TRBD2. The sequence was obtained from a person aged 40 to 85 with oral cavity squamous cell carcinoma. CDR3 nucleotides: TGTGCCAGTGGACTAGCGGGAGTGATCGGGGAGCTGTTTTTT. Amino acid sequence: CASGLAGVIGELFF.